This entry concerns a single T cell receptor (beta chain). The antigen is unknown. Next came a second PCR, run for about 6 to 11 cycles, which used a sample-barcoded 5' primer along with a J-beta primer mix. Every sample produced at least 2.5 million CDR3-containing paired-end reads. TCRdb re-called the 5' RACE reads with MiXCR, one entry per CDR3 protein. The table lists 550,000 to 750,000 distinct CDR3 sequences, 20% to 25% of them singletons. Trimming shortened V by 0 bases and J by 0 bases, and 6 bases separated the two germline ends. Germline V gene sequence: CDR1 ENHRY, CDR2 SYGVKD. This CDR3 is built from 15 residues. The data are from a study of blood T cells in healthy people across ages. Findings of the study overall: Compared with aged donors, long-lived donors showed fewer expanded clones, suggesting selection.

The TCR sequence derives from a man in his 70s in good health. The sequenced material came from blood. The rearrangement joins TRBV10-3 to TRBJ1-3; D call uncertain. CDR3 DNA: TGTGCCATCAGTGAGTCGTTTCTCTCTGGAAACACCATATATTTT. Residues: CAISESFLSGNTIYF.